The T cell receptor beta chain under discussion was sequenced for a study of T cells after yellow fever vaccination. The wider study: Libraries from low-cell-number fractions were prepared with the SMART-Seq v4 Ultra Low Input RNA kit.

V shed 1 base, J shed 9 bases, and the junction held 11 bases outside the gene matches. The CDR3 runs to 16 residues. CDR1 is SGHAT and CDR2 is FQNNGV in the germline V gene. At least ten counts were recorded for this clonotype. What it recognizes is unknown. Findings of the study overall: Some clonotypes were seen in both the CD4 and the CD8 compartments. These made up a small share and likely arose from convergent recombination. A large majority of primary-vaccination clones showed up again after the booster (approximately 96% CD4, around 90% CD8).

TCRdb redid the calling of the 5' RACE reads with MiXCR, one entry per CDR3 protein. The sample consists of roughly 50,000 distinct CDR3 sequences, approximately 7% of them appearing once. V gene TRBV11-2 combines with J gene TRBJ2-1; TRBD2 aligns across 8 bases. This TCR was sampled from a man between 18 and 35 years old who received the YFV17D yellow fever vaccine. The source was CD8+ T cells sorted from PBMCs, collected roughly 14 days after the first yellow fever vaccination. This CDR3 is CASSLAVASGWGEQFF. In DNA, the CDR3 is TGTGCCAGCAGCTTAGCAGTGGCTAGCGGGTGGGGTGAGCAGTTCTTC.